Presented here are 13 T cell receptor beta chains from one specimen sequenced in a study of post-analysis software for immune sequencing data. The TCR beta cDNA libraries contained unique molecular identifiers. TCRdb re-derived calls from the PCR reads in MiXCR, one entry per CDR3 protein. Found here are some 890,000 distinct CDR3 sequences, approximately 57% of them singletons; the top ten hold approximately 4.2%. Their antigen targets remain unknown. Findings and caveats of the study: A handful of TRBV segments were significantly more frequent in patients than in controls. TRBV5-6, TRBV5-1 and TRBV20-1 were among these segments.

What was sequenced was blood. The receptors were sampled from a girl between 10 and 17 years old with multiple sclerosis.

The chain combines TRBV7-8 with TRBJ2-7, with 9 bases matching TRBD2. The V segment lost 3 bases and the J segment 7 bases; nucleotides outside the gene matches: 16. Germline CDR1 is SGHVS and CDR2 is FQNEAQ. CDR3 length: 17 amino acids. The CDR3 DNA follows: TGTGCCAGCAGCTTGGTTAGCGGGAGATTAACCCCCGGGGAGCAGTACTTC. This sequence encodes CASSLVSGRLTPGEQYF.

V gene TRBV29-1 combines with J gene TRBJ2-1, with 9 nucleotides matching TRBD2. CDR3 length: 17 residues. Germline V gene data show CDR1 as SQVTM and CDR2 as ANQGSEA. J lost 2 bases, V lost 6 bases, and 14 bases had no gene match. The CDR3 sequence: CSVLAGFLGGAYNEQFF. The CDR3 coding sequence is TGCAGCGTCCTAGCGGGATTTCTTGGGGGGGCCTACAATGAGCAGTTCTTC.

This CDR3 reads CASSSRGDSNQPQHF. In DNA form, the CDR3 reads TGTGCCAGCAGTTCTCGTGGGGACAGCAATCAGCCCCAGCATTTT. The chain joins TRBV6-6 to TRBJ1-5; the D gene is possibly TRBD1 (5 bases). Per germline, CDR1 MNHNY and CDR2 SVGAGI (reference sequence). The CDR3 consists of 15 residues. Between the trimmed V and J ends, which lost 4 bases and 1 base, there was a span of 11 bases.

The genes are TRBV3-1 and TRBJ2-1; D possibly matches TRBD1 or TRBD2 (5 bases each). Germline loops: CDR1 LGHDT, CDR2 YNNKEL (reference sequence). The CDR3 has 15 residues. Trimming took off 7 bases at V and 7 bases at J, with 20 bases between the two ends. The CDR3 sequence: CASTTGTTSGNEQFF. The DNA for the CDR3 is TGTGCCAGCACCACGGGGACCACCTCGGGGAATGAGCAGTTCTTC.

The chain combines TRBV28 with TRBJ1-2; 10 bases agree with TRBD1. The CDR3 length is 15 residues. The trim removed 7 bases at V and 2 bases at J, leaving 7 bases unmatched. CDR1 is MDHEN and CDR2 is SYDVKM in the germline V gene. CDR3 DNA: TGTGCCAGCATCCCCGGGGACAGGGGAAACTATGGCTACACCTTC. Translating gives CASIPGDRGNYGYTF.

This clonotype was seen a few times. This chain uses TRBV12-3 or TRBV12-4 with TRBJ2-7; 7 bases align to TRBD1. CDR3 length equals 16 residues. V was pared by 6 bases and J by 1 base, with 12 bases of the junction left unmatched. This CDR3 is CASSSIHRDRSYEQYF. The CDR3 DNA follows: TGTGCCAGCAGCTCGATACACCGGGACAGATCCTACGAGCAGTACTTC.

The rearrangement joins TRBV12-3 or TRBV12-4 to TRBJ2-1, with D possibly TRBD2 on 6 matching bases. The V and J ends lost 2 bases and 3 bases respectively, with 17 bases between them. This CDR3 has 17 residues. In DNA, the CDR3 is TGTGCCAGCAGTTTATCCTCCGCGGAGGGTATCTACAATGAGCAGTTCTTC. Translating it yields CASSLSSAEGIYNEQFF.

The V call is TRBV12-3 or TRBV12-4, the J call TRBJ2-3; D is uncertain. This CDR3 spans 12 amino acids. The germline V and J ends were trimmed by 3 bases and 6 bases, with 7 bases remaining between them. This CDR3 reads CASSLLRDTQYF. Written as DNA, the CDR3 is TGTGCCAGCAGTTTGTTGAGGGATACGCAGTATTTT.

The genes are TRBV3-1 and TRBJ2-2, with D hard to call. The CDR3 has 14 amino acids. Germline lookup yields CDR1 LGHDT and CDR2 YNNKEL (reference sequence). Trimming cost V 3 bases and J 2 bases, with 7 bases left between them. The CDR3: CASSQYFNTGELFF. For the CDR3, the DNA is TGTGCCAGCAGCCAGTACTTTAACACCGGGGAGCTGTTTTTT.

The chain is built from TRBV6-1 and TRBJ2-7, with D perhaps TRBD1 (6 bases). With 0 bases removed from V and 6 bases from J, the gap between germline ends came to 15 bases. Looked up from germline, CDR1 is MNHNS and CDR2 is SASEGT. The CDR3 contains 15 residues. For the CDR3, the DNA is TGTGCCAGCAGTGAAGCGCTTCACAGGGCTGGCGAGCAGTACTTC. Translation gives CASSEALHRAGEQYF.

The chain is built from TRBV29-1 and TRBJ2-4, with a possible D match to TRBD1 (5 bases). The end of the DNA is better explained by TRBJ2-7, so the J call may be wrong. The CDR3 totals 11 residues. The germline gives CDR1 SQVTM, CDR2 ANQGSEA. The chain's CDR3 is CSVVQAYEQYF. CDR3 coding DNA: TGCAGCGTTGTACAGGCCTACGAGCAGTACTTC.

The V gene is TRBV29-1, the J gene TRBJ2-2; tentatively, D is TRBD1 or TRBD2 (5 bases each). Germline V CDR1 and CDR2: SQVTM, ANQGSEA. This CDR3 has 14 residues. Trimming left V 7 bases short and J 2 bases short, with 14 bases between. The CDR3 nucleotides are TGCAGCGGGGGGAGTGGGGTAAACACCGGGGAGCTGTTTTTT. Translation: CSGGSGVNTGELFF.

The chain has TRBV10-3 and TRBJ2-3, with D possibly TRBD2 on 6 matching bases. Trimming pared 7 bases from V and 0 bases from J, leaving 11 bases between. Germline assignment: CDR1 ENHRY and CDR2 SYGVKD. The CDR3 covers 14 residues. CDR3 protein: CAINSGTSTDTQYF. For the CDR3, the DNA is TGTGCCATCAACTCGGGGACTAGCACAGATACGCAGTATTTT.